Sequencing of this T cell receptor (beta chain) was carried out in a study of CXCR3-negative and CXCR3-positive naive CD8 T cells. The CDR3 has 15 residues. Preparation of TRB cDNA libraries relied on 5' RACE carrying UMI labels. TCRdb re-analyzed the 5' RACE reads; it lists each CDR3 protein once, without DNA. The sample yields about 43,000 distinct CDR3 sequences, of which the top ten take up about 10%. Overall study results and limits: TRBV-TRBJ usage was alike in naive CXCR3-negative and CXCR3-positive cells but differed in memory cells. The naive subsets expressed comparable surface CD5, and the authors inferred TCR strength from TRB CDR3 properties.

Notes on this clonotype: Antigen unknown.

This TCR derives from a human donor in good health. Some clones in this sample may be carry-over from other donors' samples. Input material: memory CD8+ T cells from blood. The chain carries TRBV12-3 or TRBV12-4 and TRBJ2-1; TCRdb selects TRBD2, and the lack of DNA leaves this call unchecked. The CDR3 reads CASTPAGGTYNEQFF.